This T cell receptor (beta chain) was found in a study of blood T cells in healthy people across ages. This clonotype was detected many times. The ends were cut back, 7 bases at V and 2 bases at J, with 9 bases in the middle. Germline V gives CDR1 SGHRS, CDR2 YFSETQ. This CDR3 contains 12 residues. Using a J-beta primer mix together with a sample-barcoded 5' primer, a second PCR was run for roughly 6 to 12 cycles. From the 5' RACE reads, TCRdb called clonotypes with MiXCR, one entry per CDR3 protein. The table lists 1.4 million to 1.5 million distinct CDR3 sequences, roughly 45% of them singletons, with roughly 8.2% in the top ten. Total RNA extracted from each sample amounted to at least 5.5 micrograms.

The receptor was isolated from a woman between 18 and 29 years old in good health. Sequenced sample: blood. The V gene is TRBV5-1, the J gene TRBJ2-5; no firm D call. In nucleotides, the CDR3 is TGCGCCAGCCGGCAAGGACAAGAGACCCAGTACTTC. Amino acid sequence: CASRQGQETQYF. Full variable domain (missing parts from reference TRBV5-1 and TRBJ2-5): KAGVTQTPRYLIKTRGQQVTLSCSPISGHRSVSWYQQTPGQGLQFLFEYFSETQRNKGNFPGRFSGRQFSNSRSEMNVSTLELGDSALYLCASRQGQETQYFGPGTRLLVL.